The clone carrying this T cell receptor beta chain came up a few times. This record comes from a study of early T cells in non-severe SARS-CoV-2 infection. TCRdb re-analysed the 5' RACE reads in MiXCR, keeping a single row per CDR3 protein. The sample has 45,000 or so distinct CDR3 sequences; 7% to 8% are singletons. The germline V and J ends were trimmed by 6 bases and 3 bases, with 15 bases remaining between them. The CDR3 contains 13 residues. Germline V lookup: CDR1 DFQATT, CDR2 SNEGSKA (reference sequence). The sequencing input was whole blood. The receptor was isolated from an adult who was a healthcare worker with PCR-confirmed SARS-CoV-2 infection or an uninfected control (not recorded which). The chain couples TRBV20-1 to TRBJ2-7; D tentatively reads TRBD1 or TRBD2 (5 bases each). Written as DNA, the CDR3 is TGCAGTGCCTCTCGGGGCAGAGACTACGAGCAGTACTTC. Encoded protein: CSASRGRDYEQYF.